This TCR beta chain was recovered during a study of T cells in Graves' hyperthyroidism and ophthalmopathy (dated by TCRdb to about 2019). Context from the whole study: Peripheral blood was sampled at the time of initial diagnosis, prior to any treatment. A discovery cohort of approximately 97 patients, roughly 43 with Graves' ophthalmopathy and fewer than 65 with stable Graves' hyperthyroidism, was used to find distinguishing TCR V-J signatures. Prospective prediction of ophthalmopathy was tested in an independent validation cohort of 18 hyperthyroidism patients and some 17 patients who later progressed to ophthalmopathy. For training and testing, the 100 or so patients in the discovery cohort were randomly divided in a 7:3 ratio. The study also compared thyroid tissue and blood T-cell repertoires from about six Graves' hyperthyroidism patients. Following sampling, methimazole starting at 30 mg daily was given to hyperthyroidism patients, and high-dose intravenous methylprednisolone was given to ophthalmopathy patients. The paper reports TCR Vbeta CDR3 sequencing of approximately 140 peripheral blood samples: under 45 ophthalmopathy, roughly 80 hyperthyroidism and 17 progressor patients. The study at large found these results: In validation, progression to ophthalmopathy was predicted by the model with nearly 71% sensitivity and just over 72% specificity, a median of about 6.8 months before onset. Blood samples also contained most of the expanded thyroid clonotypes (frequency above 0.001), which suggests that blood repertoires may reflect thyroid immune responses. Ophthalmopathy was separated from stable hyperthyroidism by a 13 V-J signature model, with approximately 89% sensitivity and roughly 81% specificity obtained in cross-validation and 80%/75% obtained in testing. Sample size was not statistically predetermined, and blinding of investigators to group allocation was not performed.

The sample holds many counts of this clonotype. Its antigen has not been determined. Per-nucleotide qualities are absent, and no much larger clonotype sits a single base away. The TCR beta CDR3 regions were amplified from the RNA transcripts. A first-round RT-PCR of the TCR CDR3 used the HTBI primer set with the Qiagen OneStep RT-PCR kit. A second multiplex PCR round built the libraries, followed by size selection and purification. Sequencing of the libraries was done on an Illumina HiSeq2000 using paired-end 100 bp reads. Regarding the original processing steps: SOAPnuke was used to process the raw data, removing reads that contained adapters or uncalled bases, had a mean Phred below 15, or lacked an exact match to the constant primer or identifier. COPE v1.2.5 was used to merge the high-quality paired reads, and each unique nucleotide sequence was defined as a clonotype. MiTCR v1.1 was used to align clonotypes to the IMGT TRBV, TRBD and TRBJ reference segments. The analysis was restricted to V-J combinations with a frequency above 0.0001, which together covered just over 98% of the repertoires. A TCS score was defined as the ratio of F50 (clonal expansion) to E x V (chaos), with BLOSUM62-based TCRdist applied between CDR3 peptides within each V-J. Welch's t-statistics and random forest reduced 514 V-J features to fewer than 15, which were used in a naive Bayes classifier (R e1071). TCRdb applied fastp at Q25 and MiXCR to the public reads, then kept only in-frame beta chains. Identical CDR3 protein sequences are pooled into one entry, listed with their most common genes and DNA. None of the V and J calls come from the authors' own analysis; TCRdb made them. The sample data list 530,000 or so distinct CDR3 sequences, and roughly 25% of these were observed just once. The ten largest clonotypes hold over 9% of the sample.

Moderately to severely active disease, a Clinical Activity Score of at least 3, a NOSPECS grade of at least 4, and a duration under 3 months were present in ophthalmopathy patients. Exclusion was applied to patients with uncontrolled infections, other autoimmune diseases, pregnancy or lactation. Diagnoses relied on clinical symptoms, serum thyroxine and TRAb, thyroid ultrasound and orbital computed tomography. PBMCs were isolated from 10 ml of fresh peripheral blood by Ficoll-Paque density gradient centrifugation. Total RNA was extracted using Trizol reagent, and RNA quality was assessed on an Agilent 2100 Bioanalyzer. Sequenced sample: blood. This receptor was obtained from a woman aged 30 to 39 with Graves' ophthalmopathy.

This receptor has the CDR3 CAWSTAGGPAETQYF. The DNA sequence is as follows: TGTGCCTGGAGTACGGCGGGGGGGCCGGCAGAGACCCAGTACTTC. This sequence uses TRBV30 and TRBJ2-5; 9 central bases correspond to TRBD2. Counted from cysteine to phenylalanine, this CDR3 has 15 amino acids. Here the CDR3 DNA is all that survives: 45 bases in frame from base 1. Germline trimming amounts to 2 bases on V and 4 bases on J, with 8 as the count of junction bases outside the gene matches. The CDR1 and CDR2 encoded by the germline V gene (reference sequence) are GTSNPN and SVGIG.